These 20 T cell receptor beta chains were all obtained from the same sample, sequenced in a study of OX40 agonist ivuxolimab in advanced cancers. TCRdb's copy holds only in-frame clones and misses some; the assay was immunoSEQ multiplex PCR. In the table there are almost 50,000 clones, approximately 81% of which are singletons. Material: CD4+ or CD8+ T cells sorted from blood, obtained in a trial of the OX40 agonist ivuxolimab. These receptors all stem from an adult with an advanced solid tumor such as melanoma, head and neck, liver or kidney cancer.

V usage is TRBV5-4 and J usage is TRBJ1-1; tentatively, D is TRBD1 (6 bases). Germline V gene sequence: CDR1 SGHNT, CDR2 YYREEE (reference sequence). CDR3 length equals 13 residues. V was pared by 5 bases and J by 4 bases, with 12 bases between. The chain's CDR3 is CASRPTGSTEAFF. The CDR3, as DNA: TGTGCCAGCAGGCCTACAGGGTCCACTGAAGCTTTCTTT.

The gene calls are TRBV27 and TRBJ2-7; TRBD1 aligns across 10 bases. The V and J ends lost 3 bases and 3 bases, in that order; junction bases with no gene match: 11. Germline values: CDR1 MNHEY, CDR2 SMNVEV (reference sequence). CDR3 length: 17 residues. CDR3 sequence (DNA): TGTGCCAGCAGTTTCCCGTCCGACAGGGGGCTAGGCTACGAGCAGTACTTC. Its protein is CASSFPSDRGLGYEQYF.

CDR3 sequence (DNA): TGTGCCAGCAGTTACACGGGACAGGGGGCTGGGGAGCAGTTCTTC. Translating gives CASSYTGQGAGEQFF. The rearrangement joins TRBV28 to TRBJ2-1; 12 positions agree with TRBD1. Trimming at V came to 4 bases and at J to 10 bases, leaving 8 bases not matched to a gene. The CDR3 covers 15 residues. CDR1 and CDR2 from the germline V gene are MDHEN and SYDVKM.

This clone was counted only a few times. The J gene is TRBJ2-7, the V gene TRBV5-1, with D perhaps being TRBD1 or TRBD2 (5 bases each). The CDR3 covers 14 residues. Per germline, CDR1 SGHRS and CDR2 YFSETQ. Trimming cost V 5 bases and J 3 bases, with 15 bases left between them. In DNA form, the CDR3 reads TGCGCCAGCAGGGAAGCAGGTGGGGGCTACGAGCAGTACTTC. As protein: CASREAGGGYEQYF.

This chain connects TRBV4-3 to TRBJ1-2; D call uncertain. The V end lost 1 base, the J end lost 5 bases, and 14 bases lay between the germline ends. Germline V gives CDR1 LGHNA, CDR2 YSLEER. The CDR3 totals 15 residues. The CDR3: CASSQAEAAEYGYTF. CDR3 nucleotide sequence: TGCGCCAGCAGCCAAGCAGAAGCAGCAGAATATGGCTACACCTTC.

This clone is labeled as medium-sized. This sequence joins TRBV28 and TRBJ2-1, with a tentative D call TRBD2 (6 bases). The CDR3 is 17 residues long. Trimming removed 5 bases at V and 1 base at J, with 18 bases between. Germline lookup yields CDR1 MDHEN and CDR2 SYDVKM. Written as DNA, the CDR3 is TGTGCCAGCAGTCCCCTCGTGAGCGGGCTATCCTACAATGAGCAGTTCTTC. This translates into CASSPLVSGLSYNEQFF.

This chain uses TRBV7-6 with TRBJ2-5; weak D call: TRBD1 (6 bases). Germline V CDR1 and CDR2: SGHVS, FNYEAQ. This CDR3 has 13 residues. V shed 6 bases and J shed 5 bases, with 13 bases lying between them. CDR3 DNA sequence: TGTGCCAGCAGTGACAGGAACGGTGAGACCCAGTACTTC. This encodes CASSDRNGETQYF.

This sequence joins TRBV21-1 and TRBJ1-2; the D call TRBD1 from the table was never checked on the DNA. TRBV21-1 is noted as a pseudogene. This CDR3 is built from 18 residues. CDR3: CASSNSEGTGAEGYGYTF. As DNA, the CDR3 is TGTGCCAGCAGCAATTCTGAGGGAACAGGGGCAGAGGGATATGGCTACACCTTC.

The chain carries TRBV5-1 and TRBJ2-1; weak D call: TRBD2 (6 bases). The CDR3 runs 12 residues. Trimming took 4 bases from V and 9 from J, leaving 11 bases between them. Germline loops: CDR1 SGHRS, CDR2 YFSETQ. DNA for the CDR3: TGCGCCAGCAGCCCGGCGGGGACTGAGCAGTTCTTC. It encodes CASSPAGTEQFF.

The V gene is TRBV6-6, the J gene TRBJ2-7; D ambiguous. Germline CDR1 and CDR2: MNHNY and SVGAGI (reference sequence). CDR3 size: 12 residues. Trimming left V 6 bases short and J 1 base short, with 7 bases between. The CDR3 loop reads CASSSVSYEQYF. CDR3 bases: TGTGCCAGCAGCTCAGTTTCCTACGAGCAGTACTTC.

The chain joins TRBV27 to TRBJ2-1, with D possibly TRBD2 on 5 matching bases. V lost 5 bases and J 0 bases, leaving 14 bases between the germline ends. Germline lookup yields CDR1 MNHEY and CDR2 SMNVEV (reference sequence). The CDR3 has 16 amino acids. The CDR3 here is CASSKLDTGSYNEQFF. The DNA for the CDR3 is TGTGCCAGCAGTAAACTAGACACTGGCTCCTACAATGAGCAGTTCTTC.

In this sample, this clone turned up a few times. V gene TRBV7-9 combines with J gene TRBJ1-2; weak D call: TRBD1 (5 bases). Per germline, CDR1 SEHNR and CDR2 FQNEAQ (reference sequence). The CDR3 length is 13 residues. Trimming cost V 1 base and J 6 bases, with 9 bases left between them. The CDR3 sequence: CASSLVSRDGYTF. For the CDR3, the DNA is TGTGCCAGCAGCTTAGTGAGCAGGGATGGCTACACCTTC.

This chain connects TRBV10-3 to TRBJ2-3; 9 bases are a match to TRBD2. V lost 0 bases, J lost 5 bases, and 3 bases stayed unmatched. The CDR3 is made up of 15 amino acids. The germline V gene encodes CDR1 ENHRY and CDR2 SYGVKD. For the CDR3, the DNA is TGTGCCATCAGTGAGTCGGATAGCGGGGGAGATACGCAGTATTTT. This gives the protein CAISESDSGGDTQYF.

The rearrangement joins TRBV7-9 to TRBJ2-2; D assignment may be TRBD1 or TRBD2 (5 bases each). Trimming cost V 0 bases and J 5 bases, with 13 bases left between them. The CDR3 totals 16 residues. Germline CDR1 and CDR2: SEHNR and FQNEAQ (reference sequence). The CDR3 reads CASSLAPGAGTGELFF. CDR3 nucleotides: TGTGCCAGCAGCTTAGCGCCCGGGGCGGGTACCGGGGAGCTGTTTTTT.

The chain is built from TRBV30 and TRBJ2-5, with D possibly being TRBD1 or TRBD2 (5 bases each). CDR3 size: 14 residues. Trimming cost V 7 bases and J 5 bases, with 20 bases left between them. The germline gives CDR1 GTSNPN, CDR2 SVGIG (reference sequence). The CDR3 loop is CAFEGLRGLETQYF. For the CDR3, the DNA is TGTGCCTTCGAGGGTTTACGGGGCTTGGAGACCCAGTACTTC.

This CDR3 reads CASSLTGVRYEQYF. CDR3 in DNA: TGTGCCAGCAGCTTGACCGGGGTGAGATACGAGCAGTACTTC. This sequence joins TRBV5-6 and TRBJ2-7; D might be TRBD2 (5 bases). Germline V gene data show CDR1 as SGHDT and CDR2 as YYEEEE. V shed 1 base and J shed 4 bases, with 12 bases lying between them. This CDR3 has 14 residues.

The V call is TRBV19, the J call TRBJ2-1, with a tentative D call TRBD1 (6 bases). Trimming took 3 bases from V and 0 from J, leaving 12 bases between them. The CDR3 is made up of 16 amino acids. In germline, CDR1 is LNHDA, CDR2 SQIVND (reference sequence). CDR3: CASSIVLTGSYNEQFF. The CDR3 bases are TGTGCCAGTAGTATTGTATTGACAGGCTCCTACAATGAGCAGTTCTTC.

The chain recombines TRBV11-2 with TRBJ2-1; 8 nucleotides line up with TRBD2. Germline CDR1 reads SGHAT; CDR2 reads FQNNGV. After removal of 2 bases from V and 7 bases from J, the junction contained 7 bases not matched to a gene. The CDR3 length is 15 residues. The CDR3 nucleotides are TGTGCCAGCAGCTTACCAAGCGGGGGAAGGAATGAGCAGTTCTTC. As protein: CASSLPSGGRNEQFF.

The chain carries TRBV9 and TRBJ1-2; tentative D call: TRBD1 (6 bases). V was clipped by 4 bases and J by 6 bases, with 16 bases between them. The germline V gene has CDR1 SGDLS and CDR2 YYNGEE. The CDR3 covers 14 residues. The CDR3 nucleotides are TGTGCCAGCAGCCAAGTGACAGGATTGGATGGCTACACCTTC. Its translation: CASSQVTGLDGYTF. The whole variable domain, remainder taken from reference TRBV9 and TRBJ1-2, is DSGVTQTPKHLITATGQRVTLRCSPRSGDLSVYWYQQSLDQGLQFLIQYYNGEERAKGNILERFSAQQFPDLHSELNLSSLELGDSALYFCASSQVTGLDGYTFGSGTRLTVV.

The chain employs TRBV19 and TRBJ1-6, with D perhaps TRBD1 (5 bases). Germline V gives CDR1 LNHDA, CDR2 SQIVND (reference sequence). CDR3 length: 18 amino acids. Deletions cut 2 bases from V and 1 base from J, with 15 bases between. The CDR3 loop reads CASSIPRRGRSYNSPLHF. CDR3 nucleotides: TGTGCCAGTAGTATACCGAGGAGGGGCCGTTCCTATAATTCACCCCTCCACTTT.